A single sample gave rise to the 15 T cell receptor beta chains below, sequenced in a study of T-cell memory formation after mild COVID-19 (dated by TCRdb to 2020 to 2023). The method behind the library was 5' RACE. The listed sequencing device is Illumina NovaSeq 6000. TCRdb trimmed public reads at Q25 via fastp, called clones via MiXCR and kept in-frame beta chains. CDR3 protein duplicates are merged, each entry listing the most common genes and DNA. In this sample the table shows a few hundred thousand distinct CDR3 sequences, 15% to 20% of which occur a single time. Under 25% of the sample belongs to the ten largest clones. Sequencing was carried out using PBMCs or a T cell subset sorted from them (not recorded which). The source of these receptors is a man aged 18-30 years who had mild COVID-19 (a few samples of this study predate the infection). The sample titles of this study are shuffled in the database, so cell type and time point are left out; the donor was told from shared clones.

This clonotype was counted many times. The CDR3 region is CATSDPGQGEKLFF. The CDR3 DNA reads TGTGCCACCAGTGATCCCGGACAGGGTGAAAAACTGTTTTTT. This chain joins TRBV24-1 and TRBJ1-4; 8 bases map to TRBD1. This CDR3 has 14 residues. The germline gives CDR1 KGHDR, CDR2 SFDVKD. V shed 3 bases and J 7 bases; nucleotides not matched to a gene: 3.

This clonotype was counted a few times. This rearrangement joins TRBV6-6 to TRBJ1-5; no clear D gene. The CDR3 has 14 residues. The germline CDR1 and CDR2 sequences are MNHNY and SVGAGI (reference sequence). Trimming removed 7 bases at V and 5 bases at J, with 15 bases between. The CDR3 protein is CASTHRAFYQPQHF. Here the CDR3 DNA reads TGTGCCAGCACCCACCGGGCCTTTTATCAGCCCCAGCATTTT.

V usage is TRBV6-2 or TRBV6-3 and J usage is TRBJ2-1; D gene unclear. The V end was cut by 8 bases, the J end by 5 bases, with 16 bases between. The V gene's germline CDR1 is MNHEY and CDR2 SVGEGT. The CDR3 totals 14 residues. CDR3 sequence: CASGSLSVDNEQFF. The CDR3 DNA is TGTGCCAGCGGCTCACTATCAGTGGACAATGAGCAGTTCTTC.

This clonotype was picked up a small number of times. The V gene is TRBV7-3, the J gene TRBJ2-1, with TRBD2 identical over 7 bases. The germline V gene has CDR1 SGHTA and CDR2 FQGTGA. V lost 2 bases to trimming and J lost 5 bases; unmatched junction nucleotides: 3. The CDR3 runs to 14 residues. The DNA of the CDR3 is TGTGCCAGCAGCTTATCTAGCGGAGACAATGAGCAGTTCTTC. As protein: CASSLSSGDNEQFF.

This clonotype was recorded a few times. The chain links TRBV7-2 to TRBJ2-3; D gene uncertain. The ends were cut back, 0 bases at V and 6 bases at J, with 13 bases in the middle. The CDR3 has 15 amino acids. Looked up from germline, CDR1 is SGHTA and CDR2 is FQGNSA. The CDR3 coding sequence is TGTGCCAGCAGCTTAGCGAGTAGTCCCGGGGATACGCAGTATTTT. Protein product: CASSLASSPGDTQYF. The whole variable domain, remainder taken from reference TRBV7-2 and TRBJ2-3, is GAGVSQSPSNKVTEKGKDVELRCDPISGHTALYWYRQSLGQGLEFLIYFQGNSAPDKSGLPSDRFSAERTGGSVSTLTIQRTQQEDSAVYLCASSLASSPGDTQYFGPGTRLTVL.

The chain joins TRBV25-1 to TRBJ1-5; D not certain. Between the trimmed V and J ends, which lost 5 bases and 5 bases, there was a span of 10 bases. The CDR3 covers 13 residues. Per the germline V gene, CDR1 is MGHDK and CDR2 is SYGVNS. This CDR3 is CASSPQGDQPQHF. CDR3 nucleotides: TGTGCCAGCAGTCCTCAAGGAGATCAGCCCCAGCATTTT.

This clonotype was counted only a few times. The CDR3 DNA is TGCAGTGCCCCTCTTTGGCGGGGGTTATACAATGAGCAGTTCTTC. Protein: CSAPLWRGLYNEQFF. V is TRBV20-1 and J is TRBJ2-1, with 7 positions matching TRBD2. Per the germline V gene, CDR1 is DFQATT and CDR2 is SNEGSKA (reference sequence). The length of the CDR3 is 15 residues. V shed 6 bases and J 4 bases; nucleotides not matched to a gene: 12.

This clonotype was counted a few times. This chain links TRBV4-3 with TRBJ2-5, with a possible D match to TRBD1 (5 bases). Trimming stripped 2 bases from V and 2 bases from J, with 9 bases between. CDR1 and CDR2 from the germline V gene are LGHNA and YSLEER. This CDR3 comprises 14 residues. The CDR3 nucleotides read TGCGCCAGCAGCCAATCTCAGGGTCAAGAGACCCAGTACTTC. As protein: CASSQSQGQETQYF.

This clonotype was detected a few times. The rearrangement uses TRBV2 and TRBJ2-1, with a weak D call TRBD1 (5 bases). V lost 3 bases and J 7 bases, leaving 13 bases between the germline ends. The germline gives CDR1 SNHLY, CDR2 FYNNEI. The CDR3 loop spans 14 amino acids. CDR3 residues: CASSDAAGRNEQFF. The CDR3, as DNA: TGTGCCAGCAGTGACGCGGCAGGGCGGAATGAGCAGTTCTTC. The whole variable domain, filled in from reference TRBV2 and TRBJ2-1, reads EPEVTQTPSHQVTQMGQEVILRCVPISNHLYFYWYRQILGQKVEFLVSFYNNEISEKSEIFDDQFSVERPDGSNFTLKIRSTKLEDSAMYFCASSDAAGRNEQFFGPGTRLTVL.

The rearrangement links TRBV7-3 to TRBJ2-5; 9 nucleotides agree with TRBD2. The V gene's germline CDR1 is SGHTA and CDR2 FQGTGA. The CDR3 sequence is 15 residues long. V dropped 1 base and J dropped 2; count of bases not matched to a gene: 2. CDR3 nucleotides: TGTGCCAGCAGCTTAAGCGGGGGGGATCAAGAGACCCAGTACTTC. Its protein is CASSLSGGDQETQYF. The full variable domain, completed using reference TRBV7-3 and TRBJ2-5, is GAGVSQTPSNKVTEKGKYVELRCDPISGHTALYWYRQSLGQGPEFLIYFQGTGAADDSGLPNDRFFAVRPEGSVSTLKIQRTERGDSAVYLCASSLSGGDQETQYFGPGTRLLVL.

The rearrangement uses TRBV7-2 and TRBJ2-1; D uncertain. Germline lookup yields CDR1 SGHTA and CDR2 FQGNSA. The CDR3 is 16 amino acids. The germline V and J ends were trimmed by 5 bases and 4 bases, with 18 bases remaining between them. The CDR3 DNA is TGTGCCAGCAGCATAGGAGACACTTCCCCATACAATGAGCAGTTCTTC. Protein product: CASSIGDTSPYNEQFF.

This clonotype has a count of ten or more. A read error may produce the germline difference seen at one junction end. The chain carries TRBV12-3 or TRBV12-4 and TRBJ2-2; 10 nucleotides match TRBD2. The CDR3 runs to 16 residues. The CDR3 spells CASSLALAGVTGELFF. In DNA form, the CDR3 reads TGTGCCAGCAGCTTAGCCCTAGCGGGGGTTACCGGGGAGCTGTTTTTT.

In its sample, this clonotype was seen a few times. The genes are TRBV7-9 and TRBJ2-3, with D tentatively TRBD1 or TRBD2 (5 bases each). Germline loops: CDR1 SEHNR, CDR2 FQNEAQ (reference sequence). Trimming removed 4 bases from V and 0 bases from J, with 11 bases in between. The CDR3 runs 15 residues. The CDR3 coding sequence is TGTGCCAGCAGCTATCGAGGGGCTAGCACAGATACGCAGTATTTT. This gives the protein CASSYRGASTDTQYF.

This clonotype came up a few times. The chain couples TRBV6-5 to TRBJ1-6; 10 bases are a match to TRBD1. CDR1 MNHEY and CDR2 SVGAGI come from the germline V gene. This CDR3 spans 15 amino acids. The junction had 8 bases not matched to a gene; V was cut back by 5 bases and J by 10 bases. In DNA, the CDR3 is TGTGCCAGCAGTCGACAGGGGGCGCAAGTATCACCCCTCCACTTT. Residues: CASSRQGAQVSPLHF.

The chain couples TRBV5-1 to TRBJ2-3; maybe TRBD2 (6 bases). This CDR3 region has 16 residues. Trimming took off 0 bases at V and 0 bases at J, with 11 bases between the two ends. The germline V gene has CDR1 SGHRS and CDR2 YFSETQ. DNA for the CDR3: TGCGCCAGCAGCTTGGTCGCGGGGCATAGCACAGATACGCAGTATTTT. Its protein product is CASSLVAGHSTDTQYF.